The clone carrying this TCR beta chain has a count of ten or more. One entry per CDR3 protein, called by TCRdb with MiXCR from the RT-PCR reads. The sample shows 430,000 or so distinct CDR3 sequences, 9.5% to 13% of them seen only once. The sample belongs to a study of response to subunit inactivated influenza vaccine. V was clipped by 3 bases and J by 7 bases, with 15 bases between them. This CDR3 is built from 15 residues. The specimen was PBMCs from blood, collected 35 to 45 days after vaccination. The origin of this receptor is a middle-aged man who received an inactivated influenza vaccine. The V call is TRBV12-3 or TRBV12-4, the J call TRBJ1-4, with D hard to call. Written as DNA, the CDR3 is TGTGCCAGCAGTTTCATCGACCTAAGCAGTGAAAAACTGTTTTTT. Translation gives CASSFIDLSSEKLFF.